The T cell receptor beta chain described here comes from a study of a mutant IDH1 vaccine in newly diagnosed glioma. Overall study results and limits: Alterations occurring in top peripheral T cell clonotypes seemed unrelated to pseudoprogression.

This clone has just one count. Its cognate antigen is unknown. The protocol was immunoSEQ multiplex PCR, while the TCRdb copy is restricted to in-frame clones and leaves out a portion. The sample lists 40,000 to 60,000 clones, around 85% occurring once. Time point in this sample: week 35, safety follow-up. Topical imiquimod was applied with each vaccine dose, which held 300 ug of mutant IDH1 20-mer peptide. This receptor was identified in a man aged 35 to 55 with glioma. Sequencing used PBMCs, obtained from a glioma patient whose treatment included an IDH1 peptide vaccine.

This CDR3 reads CASSRKVEADYEQYF. The CDR3 region has the DNA TGCGCCAGCAGCCGAAAGGTTGAGGCGGACTACGAGCAGTACTTC. This sequence joins TRBV5-1 and TRBJ2-7; D gene unclear. Trimming shortened V by 4 bases and J by 3 bases, and 17 bases separated the two germline ends. CDR1 is SGHRS, CDR2 YFSETQ, per germline. CDR3 length equals 15 residues.